Presented here are 19 T cell receptor beta chains from one specimen sequenced in a study of tumor and adjacent non-tumor tissue in lung cancer. Three rounds of nested PCR, following a modified ARM-PCR protocol, produced the TCRbeta library. Each CDR3 protein is one row after TCRdb ran MiXCR on the multiplex PCR reads. The table records around 74,000 distinct CDR3 sequences, 65% to 75% of them present only once. No cell sorting was done before RNA was extracted from the tissue. More than 3 cm separated this lung sample from the edge of the tumor. The sequencing input was distant non-tumor lung tissue. Receptors originate from a woman aged 45-65 years with non-small cell lung cancer.

Points on this clonotype: One end of the junction fails to match germline, which may point to a read error. This sequence joins TRBV29-1 and TRBJ2-7, with a tentative D call TRBD1 (6 bases). The CDR3 consists of 13 residues. Germline V gene sequence: CDR1 SQVTM, CDR2 ANQGSEA. CDR3 amino acids: CSVQNRAGGERYF. The CDR3 coding sequence is TGCAGCGTCCAGAACAGGGCCGGTGGCGAGCGGTACTTC.

The chain uses TRBV6-5 and TRBJ1-6; D not resolved. The V gene lost 1 base and the J gene lost 7 bases, with 5 bases spanning the gap. CDR3 length: 13 residues. Germline V gives CDR1 MNHEY, CDR2 SVGAGI. CDR3 in DNA: TGTGCCAGCAGTTACTTTGGGAATTCACCCCTCCACTTT. Its translation is CASSYFGNSPLHF.

With respect to this clonotype: At one of its ends the junction is not consistent with the germline gene, which may arise from a read error. J is TRBJ2-3 and V is TRBV24-1; D possibly corresponds to TRBD2 (7 bases). The CDR3 runs 14 residues. CDR1 and CDR2 from the germline V gene are KGHDR and SFDVKD. The chain's CDR3 is CATRGGGPLDTKYF. The CDR3 DNA reads as TGTGCCACCAGAGGGGGAGGGCCGTTAGATACGAAGTATTTC.

As for this clonotype: This may be a read error, as it is one base from a much larger clone. This rearrangement joins TRBV12-3 or TRBV12-4 to TRBJ1-5; 7 bases fit TRBD1. The CDR3 loop spans 14 amino acids. The CDR3 here is CAISLFRGEQPQHF. CDR3 coding DNA: TGTGCCATCAGTTTGTTCAGGGGGGAACAGCCCCAGCATTTT.

A word on this clonotype: Mismatch with germline at one junction end may stem from a read error. The chain joins TRBV5-6 to TRBJ2-2; no firm D call. In germline, CDR1 is SGHDT, CDR2 YYEEEE. The CDR3 is 15 amino acids. The CDR3 region has the DNA TGTGTCAGCAGCTACCGATCGACGGGCACCTGGGAGCTGTTTTTT. Protein product: CVSSYRSTGTWELFF.

This chain joins TRBV28 and TRBJ2-7; D unresolved. The CDR3 has 14 residues. V gave up 11 bases and J gave up 1 base, with 18 bases separating them. Germline CDR1 reads MDHEN; CDR2 reads SYDVKM. This CDR3 is CAVLDTGSSYEQYF. In nucleotides, the CDR3 is TGTGCCGTCCTCGATACGGGCAGTTCCTACGAGCAGTACTTC.

Points on this clonotype: A read error may produce the germline difference seen at one junction end. The chain employs TRBV11-2 and TRBJ2-3; D remains unclear. The CDR3 runs 11 residues. Germline V gene lookup returns CDR1 SGHAT and CDR2 FQNNGV. The DNA for the CDR3 is TGTGCCAGCAGCCATACAGATACGCAGTCGTTT. Translated: CASSHTDTQSF.

Of note for this clonotype: A single base separates this from a much larger clone, so it may be a read error. This sequence joins TRBV6-1 and TRBJ1-5, with D perhaps matching TRBD1 (5 bases). CDR3 length: 14 residues. V was shortened by 4 bases and J by 6 bases, with 13 bases between the two germline ends. Germline V CDR1 and CDR2: MNHNS, SASEGT. The CDR3 here is CASSGARGGQPQHF. The CDR3 DNA reads as TGTGCCAGCAGTGGGGCAAGGGGCGGTCAGCCCCAGCATTTT.

Comments on this clonotype: A clone one base away is much larger, so this may be a read error. V and J are TRBV4-3 and TRBJ2-7, with D uncertain. The CDR3 has 15 amino acids. Germline CDR1 LGHNA, CDR2 YSLEER. CDR3 sequence reads: CASTQDLTARYEQYF. The CDR3 DNA follows: TGCGCCAGCACCCAAGATCTTACAGCTAGGTACGAGCAGTACTTC.

A note on this clonotype: One end of the junction varies from germline; a read error may be responsible. In DNA form, the CDR3 reads TGCGCCAGCAGTGTCCCCATGTGTCGCGGGGAGCTGTTTTTT. Amino acid sequence: CASSVPMCRGELFF. The chain joins TRBV6-6 to TRBJ2-2; D gene unclear. CDR3 length equals 14 residues. CDR1 and CDR2 (germline): MNHNY, SVGAGI (reference sequence).

As for this clonotype: A junction boundary mismatches the germline segment, possibly from a read error. The chain recombines TRBV6-5 with TRBJ2-1, with unresolved D. This CDR3 region has 16 residues. CDR1 is MNHEY and CDR2 is SVGAGI in the germline V gene. The CDR3 protein is CSSSYLADLFYNEQFF. The CDR3 nucleotides read TGTTCCAGCAGTTACCTGGCGGATCTATTCTACAATGAGCAGTTCTTC.

This clonotype was seen a handful of times. This chain connects TRBV7-3 to TRBJ2-3; no definite D call. The CDR3 has 13 residues. Germline lookup yields CDR1 SGHTA and CDR2 FQGTGA. V was clipped by 5 bases and J by 0 bases, with 6 bases between them. As DNA, the CDR3 is TGTGCCAGCAGCCCGATCAGCACAGATACGCAGTATTTT. This sequence encodes CASSPISTDTQYF.

Points on this clonotype: This may be a read error, as it is one base from a much larger clone. The gene calls are TRBV20-1 and TRBJ2-1; D unresolved. The germline V gene has CDR1 DFQATT and CDR2 SNEGSKA (reference sequence). Trimming cost V 4 bases and J 11 bases, with 3 bases left between them. This CDR3 is built from 8 residues. CDR3 sequence: CSAIKQFF. The CDR3 bases are TGCAGTGCTATTAAGCAGTTCTTC.

About this clonotype: An end of the junction does not agree with germline; a read error may underlie this. The chain employs TRBV29-1 and TRBJ2-3; weak D call: TRBD2 (5 bases). The CDR3 has 13 amino acids. Per the germline V gene, CDR1 is SQVTM and CDR2 is ANQGSEA. CDR3 protein: CSVRAAETDTQYF. The CDR3 DNA is TGTAGCGTTAGGGCGGCAGAAACAGATACGCAGTATTTT.

V is TRBV6-1 and J is TRBJ2-1; no definite D call. This CDR3 has 15 residues. Germline values: CDR1 MNHNS, CDR2 SASEGT. Trimming took 1 base from V and 6 from J, leaving 13 bases between them. This CDR3 reads CASSEGGASSNEQFF. The CDR3 DNA follows: TGTGCCAGCAGTGAAGGTGGTGCATCGAGCAATGAGCAGTTCTTC.

The chain uses TRBV4-1 and TRBJ1-1; the match to TRBD1 covers 7 bases. J lost 1 base, V lost 1 base, and 6 bases had no gene match. The CDR3 consists of 16 residues. Germline lookup yields CDR1 MGHRA and CDR2 YSYEKL. The CDR3 DNA reads TGCGCCAGCAGCCAAGGTTTATACAGGGGGAACACTGAAGCTTTCTTT. Residues: CASSQGLYRGNTEAFF.

In this sample, this clonotype turned up many times. The rearrangement uses TRBV20-1 and TRBJ2-7; 10 positions agree with TRBD2. V dropped 5 bases and J dropped 6; count of bases not matched to a gene: 16. The CDR3 is 16 residues long. CDR1 and CDR2 (germline): DFQATT, SNEGSKA (reference sequence). This chain's CDR3 is CSAPHDLAGGVGEQYF. In nucleotides, the CDR3 is TGCAGTGCTCCCCACGACTTAGCGGGAGGAGTAGGCGAGCAGTACTTC.

This rearrangement joins TRBV6-5 to TRBJ1-1, with D tentatively TRBD1 (6 bases). There are 13 residues in the CDR3. The ends were cut back, 7 bases at V and 3 bases at J, with 12 bases in the middle. In germline, CDR1 is MNHEY, CDR2 SVGAGI. The CDR3 protein is CASNPRGYTEAFF. The CDR3, as DNA: TGTGCCAGCAATCCGAGGGGGTACACTGAAGCTTTCTTT.

On this clonotype itself: A clone one base away is much larger, so this may be a read error. The V call is TRBV6-1, the J call TRBJ1-4, with 7 bases that match TRBD1. The CDR3 consists of 14 residues. CDR1 and CDR2 (germline): MNHNS, SASEGT. CDR3 region: CASGRQGSNEKVFF. CDR3 sequence (DNA): TGTGCCAGCGGCAGACAGGGATCAAATGAAAAAGTGTTTTTT.